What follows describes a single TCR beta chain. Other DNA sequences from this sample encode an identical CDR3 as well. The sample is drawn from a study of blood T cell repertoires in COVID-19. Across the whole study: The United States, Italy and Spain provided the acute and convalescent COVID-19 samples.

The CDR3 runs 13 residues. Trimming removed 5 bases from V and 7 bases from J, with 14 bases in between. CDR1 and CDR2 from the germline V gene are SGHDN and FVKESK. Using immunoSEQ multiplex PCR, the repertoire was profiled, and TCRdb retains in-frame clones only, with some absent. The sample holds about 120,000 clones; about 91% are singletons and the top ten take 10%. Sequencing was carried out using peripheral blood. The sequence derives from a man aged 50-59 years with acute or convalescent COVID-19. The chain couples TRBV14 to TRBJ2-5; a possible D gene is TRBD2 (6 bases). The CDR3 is CASSARLEGTQYF. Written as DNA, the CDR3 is TGTGCCAGCAGCGCACGACTAGAGGGGACCCAGTACTTC. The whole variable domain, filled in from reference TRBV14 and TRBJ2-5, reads EAGVTQFPSHSVIEKGQTVTLRCDPISGHDNLYWYRRVMGKEIKFLLHFVKESKQDESGMPNNRFLAERTGGTYSTLKVQPAELEDSGVYFCASSARLEGTQYFGPGTRLLVL.